The 18 T cell receptor beta chains presented below share a single source sample, sequenced in a study of blood T cell repertoires in COVID-19 (dated by TCRdb to the early 2020s). The library was obtained by the immunoSEQ multiplex PCR assay. TCRdb took over this immuneACCESS table, retaining in-frame rearrangements with V and J assigned. Such tables are incomplete; in checked studies, under half of the missing clones stem from an unresolved V gene, and the remainder is unexplained. Counted in this sample were approximately 400,000 clones; 85% to 90% of them appeared once. Around 1.2% of the sample is taken by the ten largest. Specimen: PBMCs or T cells enriched from blood (not recorded which). These receptors were taken from a woman between 18 and 29 years old who had recovered from COVID-19.

The chain employs TRBV9 and TRBJ2-2; weak D call: TRBD2 (6 bases). The length of the CDR3 is 16 residues. Trimming took off 3 bases at V and 3 bases at J, with 15 bases between the two ends. Per germline, CDR1 SGDLS and CDR2 YYNGEE. The CDR3 loop is CASSGVLAGDTGELFF. The CDR3 nucleotides read TGTGCCAGCAGCGGAGTACTAGCCGGGGACACCGGGGAGCTGTTTTTT.

This chain links TRBV3-1 (or the pseudogene TRBV3-2) with TRBJ2-2, with D maybe TRBD2 (6 bases). Germline V gene data show CDR1 as LGHDT and CDR2 as YNNKEL (reference sequence). The CDR3 has 16 residues. Trimming took off 1 base at V and 0 bases at J, with 9 bases between the two ends. For the CDR3, the DNA is TGTGCCAGCAGCCAAGTGGGGACTTCGAACACCGGGGAGCTGTTTTTT. Residues: CASSQVGTSNTGELFF.

Remarks on this clone: The sample holds other DNA sequences that translate to the same CDR3. The rearrangement joins TRBV7-9 to TRBJ1-6; D not resolved. The germline CDR1 and CDR2 sequences are SEHNR and FQNEAQ (reference sequence). The length of the CDR3 is 11 residues. V lost 6 bases and J 7 bases, leaving 4 bases between the germline ends. The CDR3 nucleotides read TGTGCCAGCAGTCTGAATTCACCCCTCCACTTT. Translating it yields CASSLNSPLHF.

The rearrangement links TRBV6-2 or TRBV6-3 to TRBJ1-2; D remains ambiguous. Per the germline V gene, CDR1 is MNHEY and CDR2 is SVGEGT. The germline V and J ends were trimmed by 2 bases and 6 bases, with 13 bases remaining between them. CDR3 size: 14 residues. The CDR3 DNA sequence: TGTGCCAGCAGTTACGATATGGAGGAGAATGGCTACACCTTC. This sequence encodes CASSYDMEENGYTF.

The gene calls are TRBV12-5 and TRBJ1-6; no clear D gene. Germline-derived CDR1 and CDR2 are LGHNT and FRNRAP. The CDR3 covers 13 residues. Trimming stripped 6 bases from V and 7 bases from J, with 10 bases between. The CDR3 region has the DNA TGTGCTAGTGGACTTGAGTCCAATTCACCCCTCCACTTT. This codes for CASGLESNSPLHF. Filled out from reference TRBV12-5 and TRBJ1-6, the complete variable domain reads DARVTQTPRHKVTEMGQEVTMRCQPILGHNTVFWYRQTMMQGLELLAYFRNRAPLDDSGMPKDRFSAEMPDATLATLKIQPSEPRDSAVYFCASGLESNSPLHFGNGTRLTVT.

The chain joins TRBV2 to TRBJ1-1; TRBD1 aligns across 7 bases. The CDR3 is 16 residues long. Germline CDR1 reads SNHLY; CDR2 reads FYNNEI. V trimming: 3 bases; J trimming: 1 base; junction bases outside the gene matches: 8. CDR3 loop: CASSDMGRGRNTEAFF. CDR3 in DNA: TGTGCCAGCAGTGATATGGGCAGGGGGAGGAACACTGAAGCTTTCTTT.

Here the CDR3 reads CASSRRQGGLGTEAFF. For the CDR3, the DNA is TGTGCCAGTAGTAGAAGACAGGGGGGATTAGGCACTGAAGCTTTCTTT. The rearrangement links TRBV19 to TRBJ1-1; 9 nucleotides agree with TRBD1. The CDR3 consists of 16 residues. CDR1 is LNHDA and CDR2 is SQIVND in the germline V gene (reference sequence). With 4 bases clipped from V and 4 bases from J, the junction kept 10 bases outside the gene matches.

The rearrangement uses TRBV30 and TRBJ1-3; D call uncertain. CDR3 size: 16 residues. Trimming cost V 2 bases and J 0 bases, with 14 bases left between them. Looked up from germline, CDR1 is GTSNPN and CDR2 is SVGIG (reference sequence). The CDR3 reads CAWSRRVFGSGNTIYF. DNA for the CDR3: TGTGCCTGGAGTAGGAGGGTTTTTGGCTCTGGAAACACCATATATTTT.

The CDR3: CASSQGRGGDTEAFF. CDR3 nucleotide sequence: TGTGCCAGCAGCCAAGGACGCGGGGGGGACACTGAAGCTTTCTTT. The rearrangement uses TRBV4-2 and TRBJ1-1, with D possibly TRBD1 on 5 matching bases. The V gene lost 1 base and the J gene lost 3 bases, with 12 bases spanning the gap. The length of the CDR3 is 15 residues. CDR1 is LGHNA and CDR2 is YNFKEQ in the germline V gene.

The CDR3 coding sequence is TGTGCCTGGCGGCCTATTACAGGGAATTCGGAGACCCAGTACTTC. It translates to CAWRPITGNSETQYF. The gene calls are TRBV30 and TRBJ2-5; D is possibly TRBD1 (6 bases). The CDR3 is made up of 15 amino acids. The V end lost 5 bases, the J end lost 5 bases, and 21 bases lay between the germline ends. Germline V CDR1 and CDR2: GTSNPN, SVGIG (reference sequence).

The V and J genes are TRBV3-1 (or the pseudogene TRBV3-2) and TRBJ2-7, with 11 bases fitting TRBD2. This CDR3 is 14 amino acids long. Germline values: CDR1 LGHDT, CDR2 YNNKEL (reference sequence). Trimming cost V 1 base and J 5 bases; bases outside gene matches: 1. The CDR3 reads CASSQGLAGHEQYF. The CDR3 DNA follows: TGTGCCAGCAGCCAAGGACTAGCGGGACACGAGCAGTACTTC.

The rearrangement uses TRBV25-1 and TRBJ1-4; 9 bases are a match to TRBD1. CDR1 MGHDK and CDR2 SYGVNS come from the germline V gene. V lost 7 bases to trimming and J lost 7 bases; unmatched junction nucleotides: 19. This CDR3 comprises 18 residues. The CDR3 protein is CASKGPGTGIRLSEKLFF. The CDR3 DNA follows: TGTGCCAGCAAAGGGCCCGGGACAGGGATCCGATTGAGTGAAAAACTGTTTTTT.

The CDR3 DNA is TGTGCCAGCAGCCAACCAGGACAGGGGGCGAGGAAACTGTTTTTT. It is translated as CASSQPGQGARKLFF. The gene calls are TRBV14 and TRBJ1-4, with TRBD1 matching over 11 bases. The CDR3 extends over 15 amino acids. Germline loops: CDR1 SGHDN, CDR2 FVKESK. J lost 11 bases, V lost 2 bases, and 7 bases had no gene match.

The chain couples TRBV6-5 to TRBJ2-7, with a weak D call TRBD1 (6 bases). The germline V and J ends were trimmed by 6 bases and 0 bases, with 15 bases remaining between them. CDR1 is MNHEY and CDR2 is SVGAGI in the germline V gene. The length of the CDR3 is 15 residues. The chain's CDR3 is CASSYYTGSSYEQYF. The CDR3 nucleotides read TGTGCCAGCAGCTATTATACAGGGAGCTCCTACGAGCAGTACTTC.

The gene calls are TRBV19 and TRBJ2-1; 10 positions agree with TRBD2. CDR1 and CDR2 from the germline V gene are LNHDA and SQIVND (reference sequence). The CDR3 covers 15 residues. V was clipped by 5 bases and J by 6 bases; unmatched bases: 7. Written as DNA, the CDR3 is TGTGCCAGTAGTGTCTCTAGCGGGGGCCTCAATGAGCAGTTCTTC. It codes for CASSVSSGGLNEQFF. Together with reference TRBV19 and TRBJ2-1, the CDR3 gives the full variable domain: DGGITQSPKYLFRKEGQNVTLSCEQNLNHDAMYWYRQDPGQGLRLIYYSQIVNDFQKGDIAEGYSVSREKKESFPLTVTSAQKNPTAFYLCASSVSSGGLNEQFFGPGTRLTVL.

The chain couples TRBV2 to TRBJ1-2, with D unclear. V was cut by 3 bases and J by 4 bases, with 12 bases left in between. CDR3 length equals 14 residues. In germline, CDR1 is SNHLY, CDR2 FYNNEI. CDR3 protein: CASSESGLGYGYTF. DNA of the CDR3: TGTGCCAGCAGTGAGTCGGGGTTGGGCTATGGCTACACCTTC.

The chain combines TRBV21-1 with TRBJ2-5; the DNA was not compared with TRBD2, the D call given in the table. TRBV21-1 is assigned pseudogene status. The CDR3 is made up of 15 amino acids. The CDR3 loop reads CASRGGDLYQETQYF. The CDR3 DNA reads TGTGCCAGCCGTGGGGGGGACCTGTACCAAGAGACCCAGTACTTC.

Note on this clone: The identical CDR3 is also encoded by other nucleotide sequences in the sample. CDR3 coding DNA: TGTGCCAGCAGCTTGGGGGGACAGGCCTCCTACGAGCAGTACTTC. Amino acid sequence: CASSLGGQASYEQYF. The chain uses TRBV5-4 and TRBJ2-7, with TRBD1 matching over 8 bases. V shed 0 bases and J 0 bases; nucleotides not matched to a gene: 2. CDR1 is SGHNT and CDR2 is YYREEE in the germline V gene (reference sequence). The CDR3 runs to 15 residues.